The present entry profiles one T cell receptor (beta chain) with its context. Its antigen remains unidentified. The J segment lost 4 bases and the V segment lost 6 bases, leaving 5 bases of the junction unmatched. The CDR3 consists of 15 residues. From germline, CDR1 is LNHDA and CDR2 SQIVND (reference sequence). Produced via immunoSEQ multiplex PCR; TCRdb's table is partial and in-frame only. This sample has fewer than 90,000 clones, with 90% to 96% found just once. The source of the sample is a study of cytomegalovirus exposure and HLA in healthy donors. General observations from the study: High specificity and sensitivity for cytomegalovirus status were reported for the classifier. First-cohort TCR clusters were later found to tend to co-occur in the 130 or so validation repertoires.

This TCR was recovered from a man between 18 and 35 years old in good health and CMV-seropositive. The V call is TRBV19, the J call TRBJ2-7; 14 nucleotides match TRBD2. Material for sequencing was PBMCs. Written as DNA, the CDR3 is TGTGCCAGTAGCCCAGGGACTAGCGGGAGTTACGAGCAGTACTTC. Protein: CASSPGTSGSYEQYF.